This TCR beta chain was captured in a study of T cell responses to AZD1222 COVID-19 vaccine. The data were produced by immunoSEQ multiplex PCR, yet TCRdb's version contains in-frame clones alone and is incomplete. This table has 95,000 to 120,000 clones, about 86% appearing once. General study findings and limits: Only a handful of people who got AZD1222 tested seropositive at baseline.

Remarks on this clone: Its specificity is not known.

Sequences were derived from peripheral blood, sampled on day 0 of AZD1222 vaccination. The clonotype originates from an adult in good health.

The CDR3 spells CATRGRAGEKLFF. The DNA of the CDR3 is TGTGCCACCCGCGGAAGGGCGGGAGAAAAACTGTTTTTT. The chain recombines TRBV24-1 with TRBJ1-4; unclear D gene. V was cut by 9 bases and J by 8 bases, with 15 bases left in between. The CDR3 contains 13 residues. CDR1 and CDR2 (germline): KGHDR, SFDVKD.